This paragraph covers one T cell receptor beta chain sequence. Trimming took 2 bases from V and 6 from J; bases not matched to a gene: 6. The CDR3 covers 15 residues. The V gene's germline CDR1 is MNHEY and CDR2 SMNVEV (reference sequence). This sample stems from a study of cytomegalovirus exposure and HLA in healthy donors. In the PCR, 60 Vbeta and 13 Jbeta primers were used. Some clones are missing from TCRdb's copy, which holds only in-frame ones; the method was immunoSEQ multiplex PCR. The table includes some 99,000 clones, around 81% detected once. This receptor was obtained from a woman in her 30s in good health and CMV-seronegative. This chain links TRBV27 with TRBJ2-5, with 10 bases lining up with TRBD1. The sample consisted of PBMCs. CDR3 loop: CASSLDRGRRKTQYF. The CDR3 DNA follows: TGTGCCAGCAGTTTAGACAGGGGGCGGAGGAAGACCCAGTACTTC.